This entry lists 11 T cell receptor beta chains sequenced from one sample in a study of identical twins. TCRdb itself ran the 5' RACE reads through MiXCR, one entry per CDR3 protein. The sample records hundreds of thousands of distinct CDR3 sequences, roughly 18% being singletons. The same sample was also studied in work on T cells expressing NK-cell markers.

Sequences were obtained from PBMCs. These receptors were obtained from a woman aged 18-29 years in good health.

The gene calls are TRBV12-3 or TRBV12-4 and TRBJ2-7; TRBD2 agrees at 9 bases. V was pared by 3 bases and J by 5 bases, with 17 bases of the junction left unmatched. This CDR3 is built from 18 residues. CDR3 nucleotides: TGTGCCAGCAGTTTTGAGGGGGCTCGGCTAGCGGGAACTCACGAGCAGTACTTC. Amino acids: CASSFEGARLAGTHEQYF.

This clonotype was found a few times. The chain couples TRBV20-1 to TRBJ2-1, with D unresolved. This CDR3 comprises 12 residues. Germline CDR1 reads DFQATT; CDR2 reads SNEGSKA (reference sequence). CDR3 bases: TGCAGCCCCCGGCAGGTGGACAATGAGCAGTTCTTC. Translation: CSPRQVDNEQFF.

The chain employs TRBV7-9 and TRBJ2-7; D gene uncertain. This CDR3 is 11 amino acids long. In germline, CDR1 is SEHNR, CDR2 FQNEAQ (reference sequence). V shed 8 bases and J shed 4 bases, with 9 bases lying between them. The CDR3 reads CASEKGYEQYF. The CDR3 region has the DNA TGTGCCAGCGAAAAAGGTTACGAGCAGTACTTC.

Only a few counts were recorded for this clonotype. The J gene is TRBJ2-1, the V gene TRBV10-3, with 12 bases that match TRBD1. This CDR3 has 17 amino acids. Per germline, CDR1 ENHRY and CDR2 SYGVKD. J was trimmed by 8 bases and V by 5 bases; bases with no gene match: 13. CDR3 DNA: TGTGCCATCAGTCCTCCCCTCCGGGACAGGGGGCAAGATGAGCAGTTCTTC. Encoded protein: CAISPPLRDRGQDEQFF.

This clonotype was observed a handful of times. V and J are TRBV29-1 and TRBJ2-7, with a possible D match to TRBD2 (6 bases). The CDR3 is 16 residues long. V shed 1 base and J shed 2 bases, with 18 bases lying between them. The germline V gene encodes CDR1 SQVTM and CDR2 ANQGSEA. Here the CDR3 DNA reads TGCAGCGTTGAAGGGGTCTCCGGGACGGGAGCCTACGAGCAGTACTTC. As protein: CSVEGVSGTGAYEQYF.

This clonotype was detected a few times. The V and J genes are TRBV29-1 and TRBJ1-1; D not resolved. In germline, CDR1 is SQVTM, CDR2 ANQGSEA. The CDR3 is 12 amino acids. V was cut by 7 bases and J by 5 bases, with 14 bases left in between. In DNA, the CDR3 is TGCAGCGCTGACCGAGGTAGGACTGAAGCTTTCTTT. Translating gives CSADRGRTEAFF.

V is TRBV24-1 and J is TRBJ2-3; D is perhaps TRBD1 (6 bases). V shed 5 bases and J shed 2 bases, with 13 bases lying between them. This CDR3 is 15 amino acids long. Germline V gene sequence: CDR1 KGHDR, CDR2 SFDVKD. CDR3: CATSVPTGDTDTQYF. In DNA form, the CDR3 reads TGTGCCACCAGTGTGCCGACAGGAGACACAGATACGCAGTATTTT.

This clonotype occurred many times. V gene TRBV7-8 combines with J gene TRBJ2-1, with D hard to call. V dropped 5 bases and J dropped 4 bases, with 6 bases sitting between them. The CDR3 is made up of 12 amino acids. Germline CDR1 SGHVS, CDR2 FQNEAQ. The CDR3 spells CASSPNYNEQFF. The CDR3 DNA is TGTGCCAGCAGCCCAAATTACAATGAGCAGTTCTTC.

This clonotype was observed a few times. As DNA, the CDR3 is TGTGCCAGCAGCTTATTTGGTCGCGAATGGACGCCCTACGAGCAGTACTTC. It codes for CASSLFGREWTPYEQYF. The rearrangement joins TRBV7-2 to TRBJ2-7; no clear D. Germline V gene lookup returns CDR1 SGHTA and CDR2 FQGNSA. The CDR3 spans 17 residues. V lost 2 bases and J 2 bases, leaving 19 bases between the germline ends.

This rearrangement joins TRBV20-1 to TRBJ2-2; 8 nucleotides line up with TRBD2. Germline-derived CDR1 and CDR2 are DFQATT and SNEGSKA (reference sequence). With V trimmed by 7 bases and J by 6 bases, 10 bases remained unmatched. There are 14 residues in the CDR3. The CDR3 region has the DNA TGCAGTGTATATTCTAGCGGGTCGTCCGGGGAGCTGTTTTTT. Protein product: CSVYSSGSSGELFF.

This clonotype was counted a few times. This chain links TRBV10-2 with TRBJ1-2, with D unclear. V dropped 6 bases and J dropped 5 bases, with 16 bases sitting between them. The CDR3 runs to 14 residues. Germline-derived CDR1 and CDR2 are WSHSY and SAAADI. This chain's CDR3 is CASRGPTLVYGYTF. The CDR3 nucleotides are TGCGCCAGCAGGGGCCCAACCCTGGTTTATGGCTACACCTTC.